Listed here are 17 T cell receptor beta chains from one sample, sequenced in a study of blood T cells in healthy people across ages. PCR was performed a second time for 7 to 11 cycles using a sample-barcoded 5' primer and a J-beta primer mix. TCRdb recomputed calls from the 5' RACE reads with MiXCR, one row per CDR3 protein. Here the sample spans hundreds of thousands of distinct CDR3 sequences, 45% to 65% being singletons. Sequenced: blood. The receptor set was obtained from a man in his sixties in good health.

This chain connects TRBV3-1 to TRBJ1-1; D ambiguous. CDR1 and CDR2 (germline): LGHDT, YNNKEL (reference sequence). The CDR3 is made up of 16 amino acids. The V end was cut by 2 bases, the J end by 1 base, with 14 bases between. The DNA for the CDR3 is TGTGCCAGCAGCCAAAAGGGCTCCTCGCCGAACACTGAAGCTTTCTTT. This translates into CASSQKGSSPNTEAFF.

On this clonotype itself: This may be a read error, as it is one base from a much larger clone. This chain connects TRBV28 to TRBJ2-4, with 8 bases fitting TRBD1. The DNA end favors TRBJ2-5, so the J call may be wrong. The CDR3 is 15 amino acids. Germline CDR1 and CDR2: MDHEN and SYDVKM. Here the CDR3 DNA reads TGTGCCGGCAGTTTCCCCGGACAGGGTTTAGAGACCCAGTACTTC. Translated, it gives CAGSFPGQGLETQYF.

The chain links TRBV21-1 to TRBJ1-6. TRBV21-1 is a pseudogene segment. The length of the CDR3 is 14 residues. CDR3 DNA: TGTGCCAGCAGCCCTCGACTGGTTGGTTCACCCCTCCACTTT. Amino acid sequence: CASSPRLVGSPLHF.

This clonotype was counted between two and nine times. The chain employs TRBV6-1 and TRBJ2-1; the D is unclear. V shed 3 bases and J shed 13 bases, with 10 bases lying between them. CDR3 length: 11 residues. CDR1 is MNHNS and CDR2 is SASEGT in the germline V gene. CDR3 coding DNA: TGTGCCAGCAGTGAGATCGGTGGCCAGTTCTTC. Translation gives CASSEIGGQFF.

The chain links TRBV6-4 to TRBJ2-3, with TRBD2 matching 14 bases. The CDR3 sequence is 16 residues long. Germline trimming cut 3 bases from V and 4 bases from J; bases unmatched to any gene: 3. Germline V gene lookup returns CDR1 MRHNA and CDR2 SNTAGT. In DNA, the CDR3 is TGTGCCAGCAGTGAGGGACTAGCGGGGGTTGCAGATACGCAGTATTTT. This codes for CASSEGLAGVADTQYF.

The rearrangement uses TRBV20-1 and TRBJ2-7; 11 bases fit TRBD1. J was trimmed by 2 bases and V by 4 bases; bases with no gene match: 7. The CDR3 spans 15 residues. Germline-derived CDR1 and CDR2 are DFQATT and SNEGSKA (reference sequence). CDR3 in amino acids: CSAKRGQGVTYEQYF. The CDR3 DNA is TGCAGTGCTAAGAGGGGACAGGGGGTAACCTACGAGCAGTACTTC.

This clonotype was counted a few times. The chain is built from TRBV5-1 and TRBJ1-1; 8 bases are a match to TRBD1. V lost 4 bases, J lost 2 bases, and 10 bases stayed unmatched. The CDR3 has 16 residues. The germline CDR1 and CDR2 sequences are SGHRS and YFSETQ. The CDR3 DNA reads TGCGCCAGCAGCCAGATTGGTCAGGGGGCTAACACTGAAGCTTTCTTT. Translated, it gives CASSQIGQGANTEAFF.

V and J are TRBV6-5 and TRBJ2-3; TRBD2 agrees at 10 bases. There are 15 residues in the CDR3. The germline CDR1 and CDR2 sequences are MNHEY and SVGAGI. V was clipped by 6 bases and J by 2 bases; unmatched bases: 5. As DNA, the CDR3 is TGTGCCAGCAGACCTAGCGGGGGTTTCACAGATACGCAGTATTTT. Translation gives CASRPSGGFTDTQYF.

The chain carries TRBV6-2 or TRBV6-3 and TRBJ2-1; possibly TRBD1 or TRBD2 for D (6 bases each). Trimming removed 7 bases at V and 7 bases at J, with 20 bases between. Germline CDR1 reads MNHEY; CDR2 reads SVGEGT. This CDR3 comprises 15 residues. The CDR3 DNA follows: TGTGCCAGCACCGAGGAGGGGGGTTTCGGGAATGAGCAGTTCTTC. It translates to CASTEEGGFGNEQFF.

A few counts support this clonotype. The V and J genes are TRBV20-1 and TRBJ1-6; D gene unclear. CDR3 length: 13 residues. CDR1 is DFQATT and CDR2 is SNEGSKA in the germline V gene (reference sequence). Trimming stripped 2 bases from V and 9 bases from J, with 11 bases between. The CDR3 DNA reads TGCAGTGCTAGACCGCAGATACCTTCACCCCTCCACTTT. Its protein product is CSARPQIPSPLHF.

J is TRBJ2-3 and V is TRBV12-3 or TRBV12-4; 10 positions agree with TRBD1. Trimming removed 6 bases from V and 3 bases from J; junction bases left unmatched: 9. The CDR3 runs 16 residues. The CDR3 region has the DNA TGTGCCAGCAGCATCACCCCGGGACAGGGGACAGATACGCAGTATTTT. This encodes CASSITPGQGTDTQYF.

This clonotype was counted a few times. The rearrangement links TRBV18 to TRBJ2-5; 9 bases fit TRBD1. The germline gives CDR1 KGHSH, CDR2 LQKENI. Germline trimming cut 3 bases from V and 11 bases from J; bases unmatched to any gene: 13. The CDR3 is 15 residues long. The CDR3 spells CASSPGLGQGMEQYF. DNA of the CDR3: TGTGCCAGCTCACCCGGGCTGGGACAGGGAATGGAGCAGTACTTC.

Worth noting for this clonotype: Germline is not matched at one junction end, which may reflect a read error. This chain connects TRBV7-6 to TRBJ2-5; TRBD1 agrees at 9 bases. The CDR3 covers 16 residues. Germline assignment: CDR1 SGHVS and CDR2 FNYEAQ. Here the CDR3 reads CASSLAGQGPREPQYF. In DNA form, the CDR3 reads TGTGCCAGCAGCTTAGCAGGACAGGGGCCAAGAGAGCCCCAGTACTTC.

The chain uses TRBV29-1 and TRBJ1-1; D not certain. Germline V lookup: CDR1 SQVTM, CDR2 ANQGSEA. V was cut by 0 bases and J by 0 bases, with 8 bases left in between. CDR3 length equals 14 residues. The CDR3: CSVEDRFMNTEAFF. The CDR3 region has the DNA TGCAGCGTTGAAGATCGGTTCATGAACACTGAAGCTTTCTTT.

CDR3: CSASRRGYTDTQYF. In DNA, the CDR3 is TGCAGTGCTAGCCGGCGGGGGTACACAGATACGCAGTATTTT. The chain employs TRBV20-1 and TRBJ2-3; 7 bases align to TRBD2. The CDR3 sequence is 14 residues long. CDR1 DFQATT and CDR2 SNEGSKA come from the germline V gene (reference sequence). J was trimmed by 2 bases and V by 3 bases; bases with no gene match: 5.

The J gene is TRBJ2-1, the V gene TRBV20-1; no firm D call. V was clipped by 1 base and J by 1 base, with 11 bases between them. Germline values: CDR1 DFQATT, CDR2 SNEGSKA (reference sequence). The CDR3 runs 15 residues. DNA of the CDR3: TGCAGTGCTAGAGTTGTAGGCCGGTCCTACAATGAGCAGTTCTTC. Encoded protein: CSARVVGRSYNEQFF.

The V and J genes are TRBV20-1 and TRBJ2-4; TRBD2 agrees at 8 bases. V shed 0 bases, J shed 8 bases, and the junction held 9 bases outside the gene matches. This CDR3 has 15 amino acids. The germline V gene has CDR1 DFQATT and CDR2 SNEGSKA (reference sequence). The CDR3 nucleotides read TGCAGTGCTAGAGATTTTCTCGGGGGGGCGGACATTCAGTACTTC. Its translation is CSARDFLGGADIQYF.